This T cell receptor beta chain originates from a study of OX40 agonist ivuxolimab in advanced cancers. Patients who had autoimmune disease history or got systemic immunosuppression were left out. There are 14 residues in the CDR3. Germline V CDR1 and CDR2: SNHLY, FYNNEI. Deletions cut 8 bases from V and 5 bases from J, with 16 bases between. Repertoires were generated with immunoSEQ multiplex PCR, while TCRdb's copy carries only in-frame clones and drops some. The table has around 4,600 clones, roughly 67% seen once. Notes on the study in general: CD4+ and CD8+ T cells in blood underwent clonal expansion by week 6 at 0.1 to 3.0 mg/kg. Among expanded peripheral T cells, antigen specificity went undetermined.

This clone was detected a few times. Its antigen is not identified. The sequences come from CD4+ or CD8+ T cells sorted from blood, collected in a trial of the OX40 agonist ivuxolimab. This receptor was taken from an adult with an advanced solid tumor such as melanoma, head and neck, liver or kidney cancer. The V gene is TRBV2, the J gene TRBJ1-3; no clear D gene. CDR3 in DNA: TGTGCCAGCCTTGAGCGAGGAGGGAGAAACACCATATATTTT. It translates to CASLERGGRNTIYF.